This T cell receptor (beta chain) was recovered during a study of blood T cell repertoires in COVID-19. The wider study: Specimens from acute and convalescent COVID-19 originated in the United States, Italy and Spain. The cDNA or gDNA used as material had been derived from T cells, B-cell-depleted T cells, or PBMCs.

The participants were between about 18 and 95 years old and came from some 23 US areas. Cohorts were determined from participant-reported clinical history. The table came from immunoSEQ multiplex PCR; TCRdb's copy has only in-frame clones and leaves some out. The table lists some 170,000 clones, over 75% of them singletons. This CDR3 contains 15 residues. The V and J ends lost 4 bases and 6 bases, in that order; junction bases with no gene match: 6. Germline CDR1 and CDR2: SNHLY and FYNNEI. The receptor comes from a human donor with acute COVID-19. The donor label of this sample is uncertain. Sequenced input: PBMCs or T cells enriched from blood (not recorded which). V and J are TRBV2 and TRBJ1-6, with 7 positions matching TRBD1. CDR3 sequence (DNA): TGTGCCAGCAGTGGGTTGGGGACAGTTAATTCACCCCTCCACTTT. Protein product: CASSGLGTVNSPLHF.